These 8 T cell receptor beta chains were sequenced from one sample in a study of blood T cells in healthy people across ages. A second about 6 to 12 cycle PCR used barcoded and J-beta primers. TCRdb analysed the 5' RACE reads with MiXCR anew, one entry per CDR3 protein. The sample carries more than 750,000 distinct CDR3 sequences, about 29% recorded once. A further study also used this sample, focusing on T cells of mothers and their children.

Source material: blood. The receptors were gathered from a woman aged 40 to 50 in good health.

A remark on this clonotype: The germline gene is not matched at one end of the junction; a read error may be the cause. The J gene is TRBJ2-7, the V gene TRBV2, with D uncertain. This CDR3 region has 11 residues. Germline CDR1 is SNHLY and CDR2 is FYNNEI. The CDR3 DNA follows: TGTGGCAGCAGTAGCCCCTACGAGCAGTACTTC. This sequence encodes CGSSSPYEQYF.

This clonotype was detected a few times. The J gene is TRBJ1-2, the V gene TRBV7-6; D uncertain. The CDR3 contains 12 residues. V gave up 1 base and J gave up 8 bases, with 8 bases separating them. In germline, CDR1 is SGHVS, CDR2 FNYEAQ. In DNA, the CDR3 is TGTGCCAGCAGCTTAGTGGGTGACGGCTACACCTTC. Encoded protein: CASSLVGDGYTF.

This clonotype appeared a few times. Sequence at one end of the junction differs from germline and may be a read error. CDR3 in amino acids: CSARGASGYGQYF. CDR3 nucleotides: TGCAGTGCCCGAGGGGCTAGCGGCTACGGGCAGTACTTC. The chain couples TRBV20-1 to TRBJ2-7; 7 bases are a match to TRBD2. CDR3 length: 13 amino acids. Germline V gene sequence: CDR1 DFQATT, CDR2 SNEGSKA (reference sequence).

The chain recombines TRBV5-1 with TRBJ2-7; a weak D match, TRBD1 (6 bases). CDR3 length equals 13 residues. The V gene's germline CDR1 is SGHRS and CDR2 YFSETQ. Trimming shortened V by 5 bases and J by 3 bases, and 12 bases separated the two germline ends. CDR3 sequence (DNA): TGCGCCAGCAGGGACAGTGCACACTACGAGCAGTACTTC. It yields the protein CASRDSAHYEQYF.

This chain joins TRBV25-1 and TRBJ1-6, with a tentative D call TRBD1 (6 bases). Trimming removed 2 bases from V and 3 bases from J, with 8 bases in between. From germline, CDR1 is MGHDK and CDR2 SYGVNS. The CDR3 covers 15 residues. The CDR3 here is CASSEQGHYNSPLHF. CDR3 in DNA: TGTGCCAGCAGTGAACAGGGGCACTATAATTCACCCCTCCACTTT.

The genes are TRBV7-2 and TRBJ2-3; 10 bases align to TRBD2. CDR1 is SGHTA, CDR2 FQGNSA, per germline. J lost 1 base, V lost 3 bases, and 4 bases had no gene match. CDR3 size: 16 residues. CDR3 sequence: CASSFRGTSGTDTQYF. CDR3 coding DNA: TGTGCCAGCAGCTTCCGAGGGACTAGCGGCACAGATACGCAGTATTTT.

At least ten counts were recorded for this clonotype. The chain joins TRBV7-3 to TRBJ2-1; 7 nucleotides match TRBD1. The CDR3 loop spans 14 amino acids. The junction had 8 bases not matched to a gene; V was cut back by 4 bases and J by 8 bases. Germline V gene sequence: CDR1 SGHTA, CDR2 FQGTGA. The CDR3 coding sequence is TGTGCCAGCAGCTCCGGTACAGGGGACGATGAGCAGTTCTTC. Its protein product is CASSSGTGDDEQFF.

For this clonotype: One end of the junction varies from germline; a read error may be responsible. The chain couples TRBV5-1 to TRBJ2-3; a possible D gene is TRBD2 (6 bases). CDR3 size: 15 residues. Germline CDR1 and CDR2: SGHRS and YFSETQ. The CDR3: CTSSLAGQSTDTQYF. Here the CDR3 DNA reads TGCACCAGCAGCTTGGCGGGGCAAAGCACAGATACGCAGTATTTT.